The T cell receptor beta chain described here comes from a study of blood T cell repertoires in COVID-19. Study in general: Collection of acute and convalescent COVID-19 samples took place in the United States, Italy and Spain. Sample material is recorded as cDNA or gDNA derived from T cells, B-cell-depleted T cells, or PBMCs.

Trimming left V 3 bases short and J 0 bases short, with 5 bases between. CDR1 and CDR2 from the germline V gene are KGHSH and LQKENI. CDR3 length equals 13 residues. Original processing notes: It was from reference gene primer amplification that nucleated cell counts were estimated. The data were produced by immunoSEQ multiplex PCR, yet TCRdb's version contains in-frame clones alone and is incomplete. D and trimming come from the DNA, and the V and J calls and clone size come from that table. The repertoire consists of 250,000 to 350,000 clones, with approximately 88% occurring once and the leading ten covering under 4.5%.

The material sequenced was peripheral blood. The clonotype was recovered from a woman aged 45-59 years with active or convalescent COVID-19. The rearrangement uses TRBV18 and TRBJ1-2; the D is unclear. The CDR3: CASSPEANYGYTF. In DNA, the CDR3 is TGTGCCAGCTCACCTGAGGCTAACTATGGCTACACCTTC. Full variable domain (rest looked up from reference TRBV18 and TRBJ1-2): NAGVMQNPRHLVRRRGQEARLRCSPMKGHSHVYWYRQLPEEGLKFMVYLQKENIIDESGMPKERFSAEFPKEGPSILRIQQVVRGDSAAYFCASSPEANYGYTFGSGTRLTVV.